A selection of T cell receptor beta chains follows, all from one sample in a study of identical twins. One entry per CDR3 protein results from TCRdb running MiXCR on the 5' RACE reads. The sample consists of 650,000 to 800,000 distinct CDR3 sequences, around 8.6% of them appearing once. These data are also associated with another study on yellow fever vaccine responses in identical twins.

The sequenced material came from PBMCs. The receptors come from a woman aged 18-35 years in good health. Each CDR3 is given without its conserved first and last residue. The size field is filled for only some rows; it gives once, few, many or a size class.

j_call,v_call,clone_size,cdr3_aa
TRBJ2-5,TRBV20-1,NA,SATSSTTQETQY
TRBJ2-3,TRBV12-3/TRBV12-4,NA,ASILSGRGGDTQY
TRBJ2-6,TRBV25-1,few,ASSEYDGANVLT
TRBJ1-1,TRBV27,few,ASSSAVGGMNTEAF
TRBJ2-5,TRBV5-5,few,ASSLGDRDEETQY
TRBJ2-7,TRBV12-3/TRBV12-4,NA,ASSGRTGANEQY
TRBJ1-4,TRBV7-8,NA,AIFFQGKLF
TRBJ2-7,TRBV30,NA,AWTDLVLGYEQY
TRBJ2-1,TRBV10-3,few,AISVESGREYEQF
TRBJ2-7,TRBV4-1,NA,ASSHQERTGSYEQY
TRBJ2-5,TRBV14,NA,ASSQGRRPETQY
TRBJ2-7,TRBV19,few,ASSITGNYEQY
TRBJ2-7,TRBV12-3/TRBV12-4,NA,ASSPAGGVPYEQY
TRBJ2-1,TRBV7-7,many,ASSDGGAGPYNEQF
TRBJ2-2,TRBV12-3/TRBV12-4,many,ASSFKEELF
TRBJ1-2,TRBV12-3/TRBV12-4,NA,ASSFAAGNYGYT
TRBJ1-1,TRBV12-3/TRBV12-4,NA,ASRLPTRGWGNTEAF
TRBJ2-1,TRBV20-1,few,SARVSGGRASYNEQF
TRBJ2-7,TRBV2,few,ASSDPGGQISYEQY
TRBJ2-5,TRBV19,NA,ASKQDRGGIETQY
TRBJ2-7,TRBV28,few,ASISLGGGGYEQY
TRBJ2-1,TRBV11-2,NA,ASGLAVVNEQF
TRBJ2-1,TRBV7-2,NA,ASSRIGGPYNEQF
TRBJ2-1,TRBV5-1,NA,ASSLLSKASPYNEQF
TRBJ2-3,TRBV13,once,ASSPSGVRDTQY
TRBJ2-5,TRBV5-6,few,ASSFFRGPQGETQY
TRBJ1-6,TRBV9,NA,ASSGNRDTLSKPLH
TRBJ2-7,TRBV7-2,many,ASSPGLAGGVSYEQY
TRBJ1-1,TRBV7-6,many,ASSSPPVNTEAF
TRBJ2-3,TRBV6-1,many,ASSPQGLELAGVTDTQY
TRBJ2-3,TRBV25-1,NA,ASSETDIRTDTQY
TRBJ2-5,TRBV28,many,ASSFSETQY
TRBJ2-7,TRBV11-2,NA,ASSFFAGANYEQY
TRBJ1-2,TRBV12-3/TRBV12-4,few,ASSAFSALPYT
TRBJ2-7,TRBV7-9,NA,ASSFPGPTYEQY
TRBJ2-7,TRBV20-1,NA,SAISGTSGRGNEQY
TRBJ2-7,TRBV7-9,NA,ASSSQNGGAPNEQY